A single T cell receptor (beta chain) is shown here with its context. Primers for the PCR totalled 60 Vbeta and 13 Jbeta. Sequencing used immunoSEQ multiplex PCR; TCRdb keeps in-frame clones, though not all of them. The sample gives more than 150,000 clones, 76% of which show up once; around 1.5% is in the top ten. The CDR3 covers 17 residues. Trimming at V came to 0 bases and at J to 6 bases, leaving 10 bases not matched to a gene. The V gene's germline CDR1 is SGDLS and CDR2 YYNGEE. This sample was included in a study of cytomegalovirus exposure and HLA in healthy donors. The chain uses TRBV9 and TRBJ1-4; 8 bases map to TRBD1. Sequencing was performed on PBMCs. The clonotype originates from a man aged 18 to 30 in good health and CMV-seronegative. This chain's CDR3 is CASSVGGQGRWYEKLFF. For the CDR3, the DNA is TGTGCCAGCAGCGTAGGAGGACAGGGTCGTTGGTATGAAAAACTGTTTTTT.